The 16 T cell receptor beta chains given below trace back to one sample, sequenced in a study of blood T cell repertoires in COVID-19. Assay used: immunoSEQ multiplex PCR; TCRdb lists only in-frame clones, some missing. The table lists approximately 240,000 clones, about four fifths of them singletons. The sequencing input was PBMCs or T cells enriched from blood (not recorded which). The receptors shown here come from a woman in her thirties or forties with acute COVID-19.

The table lists this clone with a count of one. The chain joins TRBV20-1 to TRBJ1-1, with a tentative D call TRBD1 (5 bases). Trimming pared 5 bases from V and 5 bases from J, leaving 9 bases between. CDR1 and CDR2 (germline): DFQATT, SNEGSKA (reference sequence). The CDR3 covers 11 residues. In DNA form, the CDR3 reads TGCAGTGCTCAGGGACTTACTGAAGCTTTCTTT. Protein: CSAQGLTEAFF.

The V gene is TRBV30, the J gene TRBJ2-7; 11 nucleotides line up with TRBD2. V dropped 1 base and J dropped 12; count of bases not matched to a gene: 8. The germline CDR1 and CDR2 sequences are GTSNPN and SVGIG (reference sequence). The CDR3 extends over 13 amino acids. CDR3 protein: CAWSAGLAEPSYF. The CDR3 coding sequence is TGTGCCTGGAGTGCGGGACTAGCGGAGCCCTCGTACTTC.

This clone occurred once. The J gene is TRBJ2-7, the V gene TRBV6-6, with 9 positions matching TRBD1. The junction had 7 bases not matched to a gene; V was cut back by 2 bases and J by 2 bases. Germline CDR1 and CDR2: MNHNY and SVGAGI (reference sequence). The CDR3 runs to 16 residues. Here the CDR3 DNA reads TGTGCCAGCAGTTACCCTACAGGGGGCGACCCCTACGAGCAGTACTTC. Translation gives CASSYPTGGDPYEQYF.

This rearrangement joins TRBV7-2 to TRBJ2-7; TRBD1 agrees at 8 bases. The junction had 10 bases not matched to a gene; V was cut back by 6 bases and J by 6 bases. Germline CDR1 reads SGHTA; CDR2 reads FQGNSA. The CDR3 consists of 14 residues. Here the CDR3 DNA reads TGTGCCAGCAGTCGACAGGGGTCAATCACCGAGCAGTACTTC. Its translation: CASSRQGSITEQYF.

The genes are TRBV10-1 and TRBJ2-1, with 11 positions matching TRBD2. V was clipped by 3 bases and J by 7 bases; unmatched bases: 5. The germline CDR1 and CDR2 sequences are WNHNN and SYGVQD (reference sequence). The CDR3 consists of 15 residues. DNA of the CDR3: TGCGCCAGCAGTGATACCGGGACTAGCGGAAATGAGCAGTTCTTC. Translated, it gives CASSDTGTSGNEQFF.

The chain joins TRBV5-1 to TRBJ1-4, with D possibly TRBD1 on 6 matching bases. Germline V lookup: CDR1 SGHRS, CDR2 YFSETQ. The ends were cut back, 3 bases at V and 0 bases at J, with 9 bases in the middle. This CDR3 is 15 amino acids long. The DNA for the CDR3 is TGCGCCAGCAGCTCTGGACAGACAACTAATGAAAAACTGTTTTTT. It codes for CASSSGQTTNEKLFF.

The V gene is TRBV5-1, the J gene TRBJ2-7; 10 bases agree with TRBD2. The ends lost 2 bases at V and 2 bases at J; junction bases unmatched: 4. Germline-derived CDR1 and CDR2 are SGHRS and YFSETQ. The length of the CDR3 is 15 residues. The CDR3 reads CASSFASGGTYEQYF. CDR3 DNA sequence: TGCGCCAGCAGCTTCGCTAGCGGGGGAACCTACGAGCAGTACTTC.

The V and J genes are TRBV19 and TRBJ2-2; 10 bases align to TRBD1. This CDR3 contains 15 residues. The germline V gene encodes CDR1 LNHDA and CDR2 SQIVND (reference sequence). With V trimmed by 3 bases and J by 5 bases, 3 bases remained unmatched. CDR3 nucleotide sequence: TGTGCCAGTAGTATGGGACAGGGGTTAACCGGGGAGCTGTTTTTT. It is translated as CASSMGQGLTGELFF.

The chain recombines TRBV5-4 with TRBJ2-7; 8 bases fit TRBD1. With V trimmed by 4 bases and J by 6 bases, 9 bases remained unmatched. The CDR3 runs to 14 residues. CDR1 is SGHNT and CDR2 is YYREEE in the germline V gene (reference sequence). The CDR3 loop is CASSTRTGKGEQYF. CDR3 coding DNA: TGTGCCAGCAGCACACGGACAGGGAAGGGCGAGCAGTACTTC. The whole variable domain, filled in from reference TRBV5-4 and TRBJ2-7, reads ETGVTQSPTHLIKTRGQQVTLRCSSQSGHNTVSWYQQALGQGPQFIFQYYREEENGRGNFPPRFSGLQFPNYSSELNVNALELDDSALYLCASSTRTGKGEQYFGPGTRLTVT.

This clone is a singleton in its sample. This chain's CDR3 is CASSRRLAGGLNEQFF. CDR3 bases: TGTGCCAGCAGCCGCAGACTAGCGGGGGGGCTAAATGAGCAGTTCTTC. The chain recombines TRBV5-4 with TRBJ2-1; 14 bases align to TRBD2. V trimming: 4 bases; J trimming: 7 bases; junction bases outside the gene matches: 7. Germline V gene data show CDR1 as SGHNT and CDR2 as YYREEE (reference sequence). The CDR3 has 16 residues.

The chain employs TRBV27 and TRBJ1-5; 12 bases are shared with TRBD1. From germline, CDR1 is MNHEY and CDR2 SMNVEV (reference sequence). The CDR3 spans 17 residues. V was clipped by 5 bases and J by 7 bases; unmatched bases: 12. The CDR3 loop reads CASSPAAGTGGGQPQHF. The CDR3 nucleotides read TGTGCCAGCAGTCCCGCCGCCGGGACAGGGGGCGGGCAGCCCCAGCATTTT.

The chain employs TRBV2 and TRBJ2-7; D is unresolved. CDR1 is SNHLY, CDR2 FYNNEI, per germline. CDR3 length: 15 residues. Trimming shortened V by 3 bases and J by 0 bases, and 12 bases separated the two germline ends. The CDR3 sequence is CASSDVSFGSYEQYF. Written as DNA, the CDR3 is TGTGCCAGCAGTGACGTATCCTTCGGCTCCTACGAGCAGTACTTC.

A single count supports this clone. V and J are TRBV4-1 and TRBJ1-6; TRBD1 agrees at 10 bases. Germline assignment: CDR1 MGHRA and CDR2 YSYEKL. Unmatched junction bases numbered 12, after V lost 4 bases and J lost 9 bases. The CDR3 sequence is 17 residues long. The CDR3 sequence: CASSLIVRDRGRSPLHF. The CDR3 bases are TGCGCCAGCAGCCTAATTGTACGGGACAGGGGACGTTCACCCCTCCACTTT.

The rearrangement uses TRBV7-3 and TRBJ2-3; D is uncertain. Deletions cut 5 bases from V and 2 bases from J, with 8 bases between. The CDR3 spans 13 residues. CDR1 and CDR2 from the germline V gene are SGHTA and FQGTGA. Written as DNA, the CDR3 is TGTGCCAGCAGCCCAGATAACACAGATACGCAGTATTTT. This translates into CASSPDNTDTQYF.

CDR3 sequence (DNA): TGTGCCAGCAGCAAAGATTGGCAGGGGGCCCACGAGCAGTACTTC. Translated, it gives CASSKDWQGAHEQYF. J is TRBJ2-7 and V is TRBV21-1; the DNA was not used to check the table's D call, TRBD1. TRBV21-1 is a pseudogene. The CDR3 is 15 amino acids.

In its sample, this clone was seen once. The CDR3 region has the DNA TGCGCCAGCAGCTTGCAGGGTCTCAATGAAAAACTGTTTTTT. Protein: CASSLQGLNEKLFF. The chain joins TRBV5-1 to TRBJ1-4; possible D gene TRBD1, 5 bases. The CDR3 extends over 14 amino acids. Germline values: CDR1 SGHRS, CDR2 YFSETQ. V shed 1 base and J shed 5 bases, with 9 bases lying between them.